This TCR beta chain was captured by sequencing in a study of OX40 agonist ivuxolimab in advanced cancers. TCRdb keeps only in-frame clones here, not all; method: immunoSEQ multiplex PCR. Seen here are around 55,000 clones, 70% to 90% observed once, and the top ten hold roughly an eighth. The CDR3 covers 11 residues. Germline lookup yields CDR1 ENHRY and CDR2 SYGVKD. V lost 0 bases, J lost 11 bases, and 4 bases lay in between. The V and J genes are TRBV10-3 and TRBJ1-4; the D is unclear. The sequence derives from an adult with an advanced solid tumor such as melanoma, head and neck, liver or kidney cancer. The sequences come from CD4+ or CD8+ T cells sorted from blood, collected in a trial of the OX40 agonist ivuxolimab. CDR3 nucleotide sequence: TGTGCCATCAGTGAGTCAGGGAAACTGTTTTTT. Translated: CAISESGKLFF.